This paragraph covers one T cell receptor beta chain sequence. CDR1 LNHDA and CDR2 SQIVND come from the germline V gene (reference sequence). V lost 6 bases and J lost 8; bases outside the gene matches: 11. This CDR3 contains 15 residues. The repertoire was sequenced with immunoSEQ multiplex PCR; TCRdb's copy has only in-frame clones and lacks some. The sample contains about 180,000 clones, around 85% of which appear only once. This entry comes from a study of blood T cell repertoires in COVID-19. Sequenced: peripheral blood. V is TRBV19 and J is TRBJ1-4; 8 bases agree with TRBD1. The clonotype was recovered from a man between 60 and 70 years old with acute or convalescent COVID-19. CDR3 sequence: CASSRGQARREKLFF. The CDR3 bases are TGTGCCAGTAGCCGGGGACAGGCCCGACGGGAAAAACTGTTTTTT.